The clone carrying this T cell receptor beta chain has ten or more counts. Its antigen is not identified. TCRdb used MiXCR to reprocess the 5' RACE reads, holding one entry per CDR3 protein. The data contain 400,000 to 500,000 distinct CDR3 sequences, 24% of them seen just once; the ten biggest clones take up around 8.1%. The data derive from a study of T-cell memory formation after mild COVID-19. Points from the study as a whole: CD4+ clones that contracted lay mainly in CM and EM; CD8+ ones lay in EMRA. Pre-infection memory already had some responding clones, implying cross-reactive memory joined.

Trimming removed 5 bases from V and 1 base from J; junction bases left unmatched: 5. CDR3 length equals 15 residues. From germline, CDR1 is PRHDT and CDR2 FYEKMQ (reference sequence). The V gene is TRBV13, the J gene TRBJ2-3; 8 bases match TRBD1. The clonotype was recovered from an adult woman who had mild COVID-19 (a few samples of this study predate the infection). Cell type and time point are not known. The sample consisted of PBMCs or a T cell subset sorted from them (not recorded which). The DNA of the CDR3 is TGTGCCAGCAGCCTGGACAGGGTTGGCACAGATACGCAGTATTTT. The encoded protein is CASSLDRVGTDTQYF.